The 12 T cell receptor beta chains reported below all come from one sample, sequenced in a study of cytomegalovirus exposure and HLA in healthy donors. Primers: 60 Vbeta forward and 13 Jbeta reverse. Sequencing was performed with immunoSEQ multiplex PCR; in TCRdb, only in-frame clones are kept and a portion is missing. The sample has 100,000 to 150,000 clones; approximately 79% are singletons. Material for sequencing was PBMCs. The receptors derive from a man aged 50 to 59 in good health and CMV-seropositive.

This clone was seen only once. The V call is TRBV18, the J call TRBJ1-3, with D uncertain. This CDR3 contains 16 residues. Per the germline V gene, CDR1 is KGHSH and CDR2 is LQKENI. Trimming removed 6 bases at V and 4 bases at J, with 19 bases between. The CDR3 loop reads CASSPSDAILGNTIYF. For the CDR3, the DNA is TGTGCCAGCTCCCCTTCCGACGCCATACTAGGAAACACCATATATTTT. Variable domain in full (rest from reference TRBV18 and TRBJ1-3): NAGVMQNPRHLVRRRGQEARLRCSPMKGHSHVYWYRQLPEEGLKFMVYLQKENIIDESGMPKERFSAEFPKEGPSILRIQQVVRGDSAAYFCASSPSDAILGNTIYFGEGSWLTVV.

J is TRBJ1-4 and V is TRBV6-6, with D maybe TRBD1 (6 bases). The length of the CDR3 is 14 residues. Between the trimmed V and J ends, which lost 2 bases and 7 bases, there was a span of 11 bases. Per germline, CDR1 MNHNY and CDR2 SVGAGI (reference sequence). CDR3 DNA sequence: TGTGCCAGCAGTTACGGGGGGGCAAGTGAAAAACTGTTTTTT. As protein: CASSYGGASEKLFF.

This chain connects TRBV6-5 to TRBJ2-7, with 11 bases identical to TRBD2. There are 15 residues in the CDR3. The germline V gene has CDR1 MNHEY and CDR2 SVGAGI. The junction had 2 bases not matched to a gene; V was cut back by 4 bases and J by 0 bases. The CDR3 sequence is CASSLLAGDSYEQYF. In DNA form, the CDR3 reads TGTGCCAGCAGTTTACTAGCGGGGGACTCCTACGAGCAGTACTTC.

The chain links TRBV7-9 to TRBJ1-2, with TRBD1 as a possible D gene (6 bases). Per the germline V gene, CDR1 is SEHNR and CDR2 is FQNEAQ (reference sequence). With 4 bases removed from V and 2 bases from J, the gap between germline ends came to 11 bases. The CDR3 runs to 14 residues. CDR3 in amino acids: CASSSSRGNYGYTF. The CDR3 nucleotides read TGTGCCAGCAGCTCCTCGAGGGGGAACTATGGCTACACCTTC.

There are a few counts of this clone. The chain joins TRBV11-3 to TRBJ2-2, with D maybe TRBD2 (5 bases). The germline V gene has CDR1 SGHNT and CDR2 YENEEA. CDR3 length: 16 residues. Trimming cost V 1 base and J 0 bases, with 9 bases left between them. The CDR3 DNA reads as TGTGCCAGCAGCTTAGTCGTCGGGGCGAACACCGGGGAGCTGTTTTTT. It encodes CASSLVVGANTGELFF.

The chain joins TRBV6-5 to TRBJ1-1; 8 bases map to TRBD1. Germline loops: CDR1 MNHEY, CDR2 SVGAGI. This CDR3 has 14 residues. Trimming took 4 bases from V and 10 from J; bases not matched to a gene: 11. This CDR3 reads CASSFDRGGFLAFF. The CDR3, as DNA: TGTGCCAGCAGTTTCGACAGGGGCGGGTTTCTAGCTTTCTTT.

The chain has TRBV27 and TRBJ2-1, with 8 bases fitting TRBD2. V trimming: 4 bases; J trimming: 6 bases; junction bases outside the gene matches: 14. The CDR3 has 17 amino acids. Germline-derived CDR1 and CDR2 are MNHEY and SMNVEV (reference sequence). The CDR3 DNA follows: TGTGCCAGCAGTTCGACCACCGGACTAGCTGAAGTCAATGAGCAGTTCTTC. Translated, it gives CASSSTTGLAEVNEQFF.

V and J are TRBV6-5 and TRBJ2-2; a possible D gene is TRBD2 (6 bases). CDR3 length: 14 residues. The ends were cut back, 11 bases at V and 7 bases at J, with 20 bases in the middle. Germline CDR1 and CDR2: MNHEY and SVGAGI. CDR3 bases: TGTGCCGCCCGAGGGACTGTTTCAAGCGGGGAGCTGTTTTTT. The encoded protein is CAARGTVSSGELFF.

The chain uses TRBV28 and TRBJ2-7; no clear D gene. Germline CDR1 reads MDHEN; CDR2 reads SYDVKM. The germline V and J ends were trimmed by 8 bases and 0 bases, with 11 bases remaining between them. The CDR3 length is 13 residues. The CDR3 DNA reads as TGTGCCAGCTCCTGGCCTCCCTCCTACGAGCAGTACTTC. Translation gives CASSWPPSYEQYF. Full variable domain (outside the CDR3, taken from reference TRBV28 and TRBJ2-7): DVKVTQSSRYLVKRTGEKVFLECVQDMDHENMFWYRQDPGLGLRLIYFSYDVKMKEKGDIPEGYSVSREKKERFSLILESASTNQTSMYLCASSWPPSYEQYFGPGTRLTVT.

The chain employs TRBV11-2 and TRBJ2-3; no definite D call. The CDR3 is 14 amino acids. The V end lost 1 base, the J end lost 2 bases, and 7 bases lay between the germline ends. Germline V gene data show CDR1 as SGHAT and CDR2 as FQNNGV. CDR3: CASSLASLTDTQYF. CDR3 nucleotide sequence: TGTGCCAGCAGCTTAGCTTCCCTCACAGATACGCAGTATTTT.

The chain combines TRBV19 with TRBJ2-5; possibly TRBD1 for D (5 bases). The CDR3 has 16 residues. CDR1 and CDR2 (germline): LNHDA, SQIVND (reference sequence). The V end was cut by 3 bases, the J end by 0 bases, with 14 bases between. The CDR3 protein is CASSIPDRPNQETQYF. DNA of the CDR3: TGTGCCAGTAGTATCCCTGACAGACCGAACCAAGAGACCCAGTACTTC.

V is TRBV2 and J is TRBJ1-2, with TRBD1 matching 7 bases. The trim removed 3 bases at V and 3 bases at J, leaving 7 bases unmatched. This CDR3 has 15 residues. Germline loops: CDR1 SNHLY, CDR2 FYNNEI. The CDR3 DNA reads TGTGCCAGCAGTGATGAAGGGGGCGGCTACTATGGCTACACCTTC. This codes for CASSDEGGGYYGYTF.